The 29 T cell receptor beta chains presented below share a single source sample, sequenced in a study of blood T cell repertoires in COVID-19 (TCRdb year 2020). Library preparation used the immunoSEQ multiplex PCR assay. Sourced from immuneACCESS, this table was stored by TCRdb with only in-frame sequences that have V and J called. A share of the clones is absent; for the studies checked, an unresolved V gene accounts for under half, and the remainder has no known explanation. The sample yields some 89,000 clones; around 85% were counted once. Clones ranked in the top ten supply about 4% of the sample. Sequences were obtained from peripheral blood. These receptors all come from a man in his 60s with acute or convalescent COVID-19.

This clone was observed a few times. This chain connects TRBV12-5 to TRBJ1-5; tentative D call: TRBD1 (5 bases). Germline CDR1 LGHNT, CDR2 FRNRAP. The ends were cut back, 7 bases at V and 0 bases at J, with 16 bases in the middle. The CDR3 runs to 16 residues. The CDR3 nucleotides are TGTGCTAGTGCCAACCTACCGGGGGATAGCAATCAGCCCCAGCATTTT. Its protein product is CASANLPGDSNQPQHF.

This chain uses TRBV2 with TRBJ2-4; 7 bases fit TRBD2. The V gene end was trimmed by 1 base and the J gene end by 2 bases; junction bases not matched to a gene: 2. The germline V gene encodes CDR1 SNHLY and CDR2 FYNNEI. CDR3 length: 15 amino acids. For the CDR3, the DNA is TGTGCCAGCAGTGAAGGGGGGGGGACCAAAAACATTCAGTACTTC. This codes for CASSEGGGTKNIQYF.

The chain has TRBV5-4 and TRBJ2-1; D is possibly TRBD2 (6 bases). CDR1 and CDR2 (germline): SGHNT, YYREEE (reference sequence). This CDR3 is built from 15 residues. With 3 bases removed from V and 6 bases from J, the gap between germline ends came to 16 bases. The CDR3 loop is CASSSGGPLANEQFF. CDR3 in DNA: TGTGCCAGCAGCTCCGGAGGGCCACTTGCCAATGAGCAGTTCTTC. Variable domain in full (rest from reference TRBV5-4 and TRBJ2-1): ETGVTQSPTHLIKTRGQQVTLRCSSQSGHNTVSWYQQALGQGPQFIFQYYREEENGRGNFPPRFSGLQFPNYSSELNVNALELDDSALYLCASSSGGPLANEQFFGPGTRLTVL.

J is TRBJ1-6 and V is TRBV6-2 or TRBV6-3; perhaps TRBD1 as D (6 bases). The germline V gene encodes CDR1 MNHEY and CDR2 SVGEGT. This CDR3 region has 17 residues. Trimming removed 3 bases from V and 5 bases from J, with 17 bases in between. In DNA form, the CDR3 reads TGTGCCAGCAGTTATGTTCTCGGACAGAACCATAATTCACCCCTCCACTTT. Its protein product is CASSYVLGQNHNSPLHF.

J is TRBJ1-4 and V is TRBV29-1; 9 nucleotides match TRBD1. Germline CDR1 is SQVTM and CDR2 is ANQGSEA. J lost 3 bases, V lost 6 bases, and 2 bases had no gene match. The CDR3 totals 13 residues. The CDR3 sequence: CSVRTGANEKLFF. DNA for the CDR3: TGCAGCGTCCGGACAGGGGCTAATGAAAAACTGTTTTTT.

The gene calls are TRBV13 and TRBJ2-7, with TRBD2 as a possible D gene (6 bases). This CDR3 comprises 16 residues. Deletions cut 2 bases from V and 5 bases from J, with 19 bases between. Per germline, CDR1 PRHDT and CDR2 FYEKMQ (reference sequence). CDR3 loop: CASSLRGGALVNEQYF. Written as DNA, the CDR3 is TGTGCCAGCAGCTTACGGGGAGGAGCCCTAGTAAACGAGCAGTACTTC.

V usage is TRBV10-1 and J usage is TRBJ2-2, with TRBD2 identical over 13 bases. Germline CDR1 reads WNHNN; CDR2 reads SYGVQD (reference sequence). The CDR3 extends over 15 amino acids. Losses at the gene ends were 4 bases for V and 6 bases for J; bases not matched to a gene: 2. CDR3 nucleotides: TGCGCCAGCAGTGTGACTAGCGGGAGGTCCGGGGAGCTGTTTTTT. Amino acid sequence: CASSVTSGRSGELFF.

The V and J genes are TRBV19 and TRBJ1-4; D ambiguous. The CDR3 length is 14 residues. The V gene's germline CDR1 is LNHDA and CDR2 SQIVND (reference sequence). V was clipped by 2 bases and J by 5 bases, with 9 bases between them. This chain's CDR3 is CASSIHKENEKLFF. The CDR3 region has the DNA TGTGCCAGTAGTATACACAAGGAGAATGAAAAACTGTTTTTT. Full variable domain (remainder filled in from reference TRBV19 and TRBJ1-4): DGGITQSPKYLFRKEGQNVTLSCEQNLNHDAMYWYRQDPGQGLRLIYYSQIVNDFQKGDIAEGYSVSREKKESFPLTVTSAQKNPTAFYLCASSIHKENEKLFFGSGTQLSVL.

This chain connects TRBV15 to TRBJ2-1, with 7 bases aligning to TRBD1. The CDR3 contains 14 residues. Losses at the gene ends were 1 base for V and 9 bases for J; bases not matched to a gene: 6. Per the germline V gene, CDR1 is LNHNV and CDR2 is YYDKDF (reference sequence). This CDR3 reads CATSRGRQGLEQFF. The CDR3 DNA follows: TGTGCCACCAGCAGAGGAAGACAGGGTCTTGAGCAGTTCTTC.

This clone showed up just a few times. The chain carries TRBV4-1 and TRBJ1-3; a possible D gene is TRBD1 (6 bases). Germline loops: CDR1 MGHRA, CDR2 YSYEKL. The CDR3 spans 15 residues. The V end was cut by 6 bases, the J end by 1 base, with 13 bases between. The CDR3 DNA reads as TGCGCCAGCAGTGAGGGGGTTTGGTCTGGAAACACCATATATTTT. Translated: CASSEGVWSGNTIYF.

The chain uses TRBV15 and TRBJ2-7, with 12 positions matching TRBD1. V lost 0 bases, J lost 4 bases, and 4 bases stayed unmatched. CDR1 and CDR2 from the germline V gene are LNHNV and YYDKDF (reference sequence). This CDR3 comprises 16 residues. The DNA for the CDR3 is TGTGCCACCAGCAGAGACCGGGACAGGGGGCTTTACGAGCAGTACTTC. It specifies CATSRDRDRGLYEQYF.

This clone was found once. The gene calls are TRBV29-1 and TRBJ2-7; TRBD1 matches 7 bases. The ends lost 1 base at V and 2 bases at J; junction bases unmatched: 5. Germline CDR1 and CDR2: SQVTM and ANQGSEA. CDR3 size: 14 residues. The CDR3 DNA sequence: TGCAGCGTTGAAGCCCGACAGGGAACCTACGAGCAGTACTTC. Translation gives CSVEARQGTYEQYF.

A remark on this clone: The sample has other DNA sequences that encode this CDR3 too. The chain recombines TRBV30 with TRBJ1-5; D is perhaps TRBD1 (6 bases). Trimming took 0 bases from V and 0 from J, leaving 9 bases between them. This CDR3 is built from 15 residues. CDR1 and CDR2 from the germline V gene are GTSNPN and SVGIG (reference sequence). CDR3 coding DNA: TGTGCCTGGAGTGTACGGGGGGCTAGCAATCAGCCCCAGCATTTT. It is translated as CAWSVRGASNQPQHF.

This clone has just one count. This rearrangement joins TRBV6-2 or TRBV6-3 to TRBJ2-7; 11 nucleotides line up with TRBD1. Losses at the gene ends were 2 bases for V and 3 bases for J; bases not matched to a gene: 9. Per germline, CDR1 MNHEY and CDR2 SVGEGT. There are 17 residues in the CDR3. The CDR3 is CASSYLPGQGVVYEQYF. CDR3 bases: TGTGCCAGCAGTTACCTCCCGGGACAGGGGGTAGTCTACGAGCAGTACTTC.

This chain connects TRBV27 to TRBJ1-5, with D unresolved. V was cut by 3 bases and J by 1 base, with 10 bases left in between. Germline V gives CDR1 MNHEY, CDR2 SMNVEV (reference sequence). This CDR3 region has 15 residues. CDR3: CASSFNSLSNQPQHF. DNA for the CDR3: TGTGCCAGCAGTTTCAACAGCCTCAGCAATCAGCCCCAGCATTTT.

V usage is TRBV12-3 or TRBV12-4 and J usage is TRBJ2-5; the D is unclear. The CDR3 has 13 amino acids. Trimming left V 5 bases short and J 3 bases short, with 10 bases between. The CDR3 DNA reads TGTGCCAGCAGTCCTTCTATTGAAGAGACCCAGTACTTC. Protein sequence: CASSPSIEETQYF.

The V and J genes are TRBV4-2 and TRBJ2-7; 8 bases match TRBD2. Germline loops: CDR1 LGHNA, CDR2 YNFKEQ. The V segment lost 0 bases and the J segment 1 base; nucleotides outside the gene matches: 5. The CDR3 runs to 16 residues. The CDR3 DNA reads TGTGCCAGCAGCCAAGACACTAGCGGAAGTTCCTACGAGCAGTACTTC. Its protein is CASSQDTSGSSYEQYF.

This sequence joins TRBV11-2 and TRBJ2-1; D is perhaps TRBD1 (5 bases). This CDR3 comprises 15 residues. Germline loops: CDR1 SGHAT, CDR2 FQNNGV. Deletions cut 2 bases from V and 5 bases from J, with 13 bases between. CDR3 amino acids: CASSLQGKGNNEQFF. The CDR3, as DNA: TGTGCCAGCAGCTTACAAGGGAAGGGGAACAATGAGCAGTTCTTC.

This chain joins TRBV9 and TRBJ1-2, with D unresolved. Trimming took off 0 bases at V and 4 bases at J, with 4 bases between the two ends. Germline lookup yields CDR1 SGDLS and CDR2 YYNGEE. The CDR3 spans 12 residues. The CDR3 region has the DNA TGTGCCAGCAGCGTAGCAGGCTATGGCTACACCTTC. Translating it yields CASSVAGYGYTF.

This clone is a singleton in its sample. The CDR3 region is CASSSGLRDEQYF. In DNA form, the CDR3 reads TGTGCCAGCAGTTCCGGACTAAGGGACGAGCAGTACTTC. V and J are TRBV6-6 and TRBJ2-7; D perhaps matches TRBD2 (6 bases). The length of the CDR3 is 13 residues. Trimming took off 4 bases at V and 5 bases at J, with 12 bases between the two ends. Per the germline V gene, CDR1 is MNHNY and CDR2 is SVGAGI (reference sequence).

V usage is TRBV5-6 and J usage is TRBJ1-2, with D maybe TRBD1 (6 bases). V was shortened by 5 bases and J by 6 bases, with 14 bases between the two germline ends. CDR1 SGHDT and CDR2 YYEEEE come from the germline V gene. CDR3 length equals 13 residues. The CDR3 spells CASRPTGTNGYTF. CDR3 nucleotide sequence: TGTGCCAGCAGACCAACAGGGACTAATGGCTACACCTTC.

This clone was counted once. V is TRBV5-1 and J is TRBJ2-7; D not certain. The CDR3 loop spans 13 amino acids. Per the germline V gene, CDR1 is SGHRS and CDR2 is YFSETQ. With 1 base removed from V and 2 bases from J, the gap between germline ends came to 7 bases. CDR3 in DNA: TGCGCCAGCAGCTTGTCTGGAGCCTACGAGCAGTACTTC. Protein product: CASSLSGAYEQYF.

The chain carries TRBV7-9 and TRBJ2-1, with 9 bases aligning to TRBD2. The CDR3 runs 14 residues. Germline V CDR1 and CDR2: SEHNR, FQNEAQ (reference sequence). V was clipped by 1 base and J by 9 bases; unmatched bases: 4. The CDR3, as DNA: TGTGCCAGCAGCTTAGACCTAGCGGGACTTGAGCAGTTCTTC. Its translation: CASSLDLAGLEQFF.

The chain uses TRBV27 and TRBJ1-2, with 9 bases identical to TRBD1. This CDR3 spans 15 amino acids. With 4 bases clipped from V and 5 bases from J, the junction kept 8 bases outside the gene matches. Germline V gene sequence: CDR1 MNHEY, CDR2 SMNVEV (reference sequence). The CDR3 sequence is CASSSPGTGRYGYTF. CDR3 nucleotides: TGTGCCAGCAGTTCTCCCGGGACAGGGCGTTATGGCTACACCTTC.

Here the CDR3 DNA reads TGCGCCAGCAGTGAAGGACTAGCGGGGGTACACCACGGCGAGCAGTACTTC. Protein product: CASSEGLAGVHHGEQYF. The genes are TRBV10-1 and TRBJ2-7; 13 bases agree with TRBD2. There are 17 residues in the CDR3. Germline CDR1 is WNHNN and CDR2 is SYGVQD (reference sequence). V lost 3 bases and J lost 6; bases outside the gene matches: 11.

The chain has TRBV10-3 and TRBJ2-5, with D possibly being TRBD2 (6 bases). From germline, CDR1 is ENHRY and CDR2 SYGVKD. V dropped 9 bases and J dropped 2 bases, with 19 bases sitting between them. This CDR3 region has 15 residues. In nucleotides, the CDR3 is TGTGCCATTTCCCTGGATAGCGGAGTTCAAGAGACCCAGTACTTC. Its translation: CAISLDSGVQETQYF.

This chain joins TRBV7-9 and TRBJ2-5; perhaps TRBD2 as D (6 bases). Deletions cut 5 bases from V and 5 bases from J, with 24 bases between. This CDR3 contains 17 residues. Germline-derived CDR1 and CDR2 are SEHNR and FQNEAQ (reference sequence). CDR3 nucleotides: TGTGCCAGCAGCCCCTGGAGGGTCCAGGTGGGTCTTGAGACCCAGTACTTC. This gives the protein CASSPWRVQVGLETQYF.

This chain joins TRBV30 and TRBJ1-1, with a tentative D call TRBD1 (5 bases). Trimming cost V 8 bases and J 4 bases, with 20 bases left between them. Germline CDR1 and CDR2: GTSNPN and SVGIG (reference sequence). This CDR3 is built from 14 residues. As DNA, the CDR3 is TGTGCCCAAAAATGGGACGGGGGTAGCACTGAAGCTTTCTTT. Protein product: CAQKWDGGSTEAFF.

The gene calls are TRBV15 and TRBJ2-4, with TRBD2 matching over 8 bases. The junction had 5 bases not matched to a gene; V was cut back by 0 bases and J by 4 bases. The germline CDR1 and CDR2 sequences are LNHNV and YYDKDF (reference sequence). CDR3 length equals 16 residues. CDR3 sequence: CATSRERGGHKNIQYF. Here the CDR3 DNA reads TGTGCCACCAGCAGAGAACGCGGGGGGCATAAAAACATTCAGTACTTC.